This T cell receptor (beta chain) was recovered during a study of CD8+CD57+ T cells in acquired aplastic anemia. Genomic DNA templated the TCR beta VDJ and CDR3 profiling. One entry per CDR3 protein results from TCRdb running MiXCR on the reads. The data contain some 130,000 distinct CDR3 sequences, more than 40% of them singletons. The V and J ends lost 7 bases and 6 bases respectively, with 17 bases between them. This CDR3 spans 14 amino acids. CDR1 MGHDK and CDR2 SYGVNS come from the germline V gene. V and J are TRBV25-1 and TRBJ2-3, with D tentatively TRBD2 (6 bases). This TCR came from a human donor in good health, serving as a control. Sequencing was performed on sorted CD4+, CD8+, or CD8+CD57+ T cells (not recorded which) from PBMCs. In DNA form, the CDR3 reads TGTGCCAGCACCGGGCCGGGGGTTTCCGATACGCAGTATTTT. Protein product: CASTGPGVSDTQYF.